This T cell receptor (beta chain) originates from a study of Graves' ophthalmopathy and Graves' hyperthyroidism. Overall study findings and caveats: The blood repertoire also included most expanded thyroid clonotypes above 0.001 frequency.

For this clonotype: Antigen: not known.

The V gene's germline CDR1 is DFQATT and CDR2 SNEGSKA (reference sequence). The CDR3 length is 11 residues. With 7 bases clipped from V and 3 bases from J, the junction kept 1 base outside the gene matches. Clinicians diagnosed using symptoms, serum thyroxine, TRAb, thyroid ultrasound and orbital computed tomography. TCR beta CDR3 regions were amplified from RNA transcripts. RT-PCR was first run with HTBI primers, then multiplex PCR in a second round. TCRdb itself ran the multiplex PCR reads through MiXCR, one entry per CDR3 protein. The sample carries approximately 210,000 distinct CDR3 sequences, under 30% recorded once.

Sample: peripheral blood. The clonotype was recovered from a man between 50 and 59 years old with Graves' ophthalmopathy. The rearrangement links TRBV20-1 to TRBJ1-1; TRBD1 matches at 8 bases. CDR3 loop: CSEQGDTEAFF. DNA of the CDR3: TGCAGTGAACAGGGGGACACTGAAGCTTTCTTT.